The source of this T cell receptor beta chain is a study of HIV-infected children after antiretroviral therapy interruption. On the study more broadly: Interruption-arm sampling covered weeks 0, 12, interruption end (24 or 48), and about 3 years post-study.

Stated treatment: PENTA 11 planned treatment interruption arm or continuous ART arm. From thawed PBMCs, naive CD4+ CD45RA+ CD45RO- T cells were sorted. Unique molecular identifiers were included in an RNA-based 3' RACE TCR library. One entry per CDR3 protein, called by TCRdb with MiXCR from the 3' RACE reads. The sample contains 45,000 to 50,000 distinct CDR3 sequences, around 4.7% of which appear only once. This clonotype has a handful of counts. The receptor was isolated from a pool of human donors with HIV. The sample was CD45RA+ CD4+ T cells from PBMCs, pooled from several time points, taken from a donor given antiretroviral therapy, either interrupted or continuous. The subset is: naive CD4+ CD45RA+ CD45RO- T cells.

The CDR3: CASRTIRGNTEAFF. Here the CDR3 DNA reads TGTGCCAGCAGGACAATACGGGGGAACACTGAAGCTTTCTTT. This chain uses TRBV2 with TRBJ1-1; D uncertain. V lost 6 bases, J lost 1 base, and 12 bases lay in between. Germline lookup yields CDR1 SNHLY and CDR2 FYNNEI. The CDR3 contains 14 residues.